Listed below are T cell receptor beta chains from one sample, sequenced in a study of shared clonotypes between healthy human individuals. Libraries were prepared by immunoSEQ multiplex PCR; TCRdb keeps only in-frame clonotypes and omits some of them. In the table there are around 100,000 clones, roughly 69% of which are singletons. Sequencing input: memory CD8+ T cells sorted from blood. The receptors were gathered from a man in his thirties or forties in good health. Both conserved end residues are part of each CDR3. D genes are given only for firm matches. Size is stated for part of the rows, as once, few or many counts, or as a class when the clone is expanded.

v_gene	j_gene	d_gene	abundance	CDR3nt	CDR3aa
TRBV25-1	TRBJ2-2	-	few	TGTGCCAGCGCCGACGGGGATACTGACACCGGGGAGCTGTTTTTT	CASADGDTDTGELFF
TRBV4-3	TRBJ1-1	-	-	TGCGCCAGCAGCCAAAGGCGGGACGTCCTGGGAGAAGCTTTCTTT	CASSQRRDVLGEAFF
TRBV5-4	TRBJ2-7	-	-	TGTGCCAGCAGCCTAGGGACCTCAGGGACCAAAGACTTC	CASSLGTSGTKDF
TRBV9	TRBJ2-2	TRBD2	-	TGTGCCAGCAGCGTATCTGGCGGGAGCACCGGGGAGCTGTTTTTT	CASSVSGGSTGELFF
TRBV4-3	TRBJ2-7	TRBD2	-	TGCGCCAGCAGCCATGGACTAGCGGGAAACTACGAGCAGTACTTC	CASSHGLAGNYEQYF
TRBV29-1	TRBJ2-3	TRBD1	-	TGCAGCGTTGAAGTCTTAGGGACAGGGACAGATACGCAGTATTTT	CSVEVLGTGTDTQYF
TRBV19	TRBJ1-1	-	-	TGTGCCAGTAACAGTCACAGGGAGAACACTGAAGCTTTCTTT	CASNSHRENTEAFF
TRBV5-1	TRBJ1-1	-	-	TGCGCCAGCAGCTTAGCCGGGCCCAGGGAAGCTTTCTTT	CASSLAGPREAFF
TRBV10-3	TRBJ2-2	TRBD2	-	TGTGCCACCTCAAGACTAGCGGAGACCTCTAGGGGGGAGCTGTTTTTT	CATSRLAETSRGELFF
TRBV7-9	TRBJ2-1	TRBD1	-	TGTGCCAGCAGCCCAAGGACAGGGGGCCTCTACAATGAGCAGTTCTTC	CASSPRTGGLYNEQFF
TRBV2	TRBJ2-7	-	-	TGTGCCAGCAGGTGGGAAACCTACGAGCAGTACTTC	CASRWETYEQYF
TRBV15	TRBJ2-7	TRBD1	-	TGTGCCACCAGCAGAGAGTCCCCGGGACAGATTTACGAGCAGTACTTC	CATSRESPGQIYEQYF
TRBV30	TRBJ2-7	-	many	TGTGCCTGGAGCGCTCTCGAGGTTTCAAGTGGGGAGCAGTACTTC	CAWSALEVSSGEQYF
TRBV10-2	TRBJ2-1	TRBD2	-	TGCGCCAGCTTCGGGCTAGCGGGTAGCAATGAGCAGTTCTTC	CASFGLAGSNEQFF
TRBV5-5	TRBJ2-1	-	-	TGTGCCAGCAGCTGGGGGGCTGGGAATGAGCAGTTCTTC	CASSWGAGNEQFF
TRBV19	TRBJ2-7	TRBD1	-	TGTGCCAGTAGTTCTTCGACAGGGGTGGACGAGCAGTACTTC	CASSSSTGVDEQYF
TRBV28	TRBJ2-7	-	-	TGTGCCAGCAGGTCCGGGACTTCCTACGAGCAGTACTTC	CASRSGTSYEQYF
TRBV10-3	TRBJ2-7	-	-	TGTGCCATCAGTGAATCCGGCGAAGCCTACGAGCAGTACTTC	CAISESGEAYEQYF
TRBV18	TRBJ1-1	-	-	TGTGCCAGCTCACCCGGGACATTGAACACTGAAGCTTTCTTT	CASSPGTLNTEAFF
TRBV13	TRBJ1-1	-	-	TGTGCCAGCAGCTCGAGGGGGTGGGACACTGAAGCTTTCTTT	CASSSRGWDTEAFF
TRBV7-9	TRBJ2-1	-	-	TGTGCCAGCAGCTTCCTGCCAGGGGAGGGCGGTGAGCAGTTCTTC	CASSFLPGEGGEQFF
TRBV4-3	TRBJ2-4	-	-	TGCGCCAGCAGCCAAGGGGGCAACAAAAACATTCAGTACTTC	CASSQGGNKNIQYF
TRBV13	TRBJ2-3	-	-	TGTGCCAGCAGCGCGACAGAAGACAACACAGATACGCAGTATTTT	CASSATEDNTDTQYF
TRBV7-9	TRBJ2-5	TRBD2	-	TGTGCAGCGGGAGGGGAGGGGGAGACCCAGTACTTC	CAAGGEGETQYF
TRBV18	TRBJ2-5	-	few	TGTGCCAGCTCACCAGAAAGGTTACGTGGGACCCAGTACTTC	CASSPERLRGTQYF
TRBV30	TRBJ2-7	TRBD2	-	TGTGCCTGGAGTGTAGTGGCGGGAGCTTACGAGCAGTACTTC	CAWSVVAGAYEQYF
TRBV28	TRBJ2-5	TRBD2	-	TGTGCCAGCATCTTCGGAGTAGGACTAGCGGAGACCCAGTACTTC	CASIFGVGLAETQYF
TRBV5-6	TRBJ1-4	TRBD1	-	TGTGCCAGCAGCTTGCCGGGACAGGGGGCCGAAAAACTGTTTTTT	CASSLPGQGAEKLFF
TRBV29-1	TRBJ2-3	-	-	TGCAGCGTTGAAGAACTAGGGTGGCCAGATACGCAGTATTTT	CSVEELGWPDTQYF
TRBV9	TRBJ2-7	TRBD1	-	TGTGCCAGCAGCATTTCAGGGGGCTCCTCTAACGAGCAGTACTTC	CASSISGGSSNEQYF
TRBV7-8	TRBJ2-3	TRBD2	-	TGTGCCAGCAGCCCACTAGCGGGAGGGAACACAGATACGCAGTATTTT	CASSPLAGGNTDTQYF
TRBV27	TRBJ1-2	-	-	TGTGCCAGCAGTTTAATCGGGGGAGCCTATGGCTACACCTTC	CASSLIGGAYGYTF
TRBV6-1	TRBJ2-2	-	-	TGTGCCAGCAAGGGGTCGTCCGGTGCCGGGGAGCTGTTTTTT	CASKGSSGAGELFF
TRBV5-4	TRBJ2-2	-	-	TGTGCCAGCAGCCTCGACTTAAAGGAGCTGTTTTTT	CASSLDLKELFF
TRBV11-2	TRBJ2-7	-	few	TGTGCCAGCAGCCTGGACGGCTTTCCCTACGAGCAGTACTTC	CASSLDGFPYEQYF
TRBV10-3	TRBJ1-4	-	-	TGTGCCATCAGCACAGTGAATGAGAAACTGTTTTTT	CAISTVNEKLFF
TRBV6-4	TRBJ2-3	-	few	TGTGCCAGCAGTGACATGACGTCGTCTAGCACAGATACGCAGTATTTT	CASSDMTSSSTDTQYF
TRBV6-4	TRBJ2-1	TRBD1	-	TGTGCCAGCAGCCAAGGGGACAGGGACTACAATGAGCAGTTCTTC	CASSQGDRDYNEQFF
TRBV9	TRBJ2-1	TRBD2	-	TGTGCCAGCAGCTTGGGGACTAGCGGGAGGCTCAATGAGCAGTTCTTC	CASSLGTSGRLNEQFF
TRBV9	TRBJ1-2	TRBD1	-	TGTGCCAGCAGCGCGCCCGGACAGGGGGACTATGGCTACACCTTC	CASSAPGQGDYGYTF
TRBV19	TRBJ1-4	-	-	TGTGCCAGTAGTCACCCCAGGGGAGGTGCAACTAATGAAAAACTGTTTTTT	CASSHPRGGATNEKLFF
TRBV6-1	TRBJ2-2	-	few	TGTGCCAGCACGGCCCCGATAGACACCGGGGAGCTGTTTTTT	CASTAPIDTGELFF
TRBV7-9	TRBJ1-3	-	-	TGTGCCAGCAGCTTTAACCGTCATACAGGAAAAGAAGGAAACACCATATATTTT	CASSFNRHTGKEGNTIYF
TRBV11-2	TRBJ1-2	-	-	TGTGCCAGCAGCCGAATCCAGGGATATGGCTACACCTTC	CASSRIQGYGYTF
TRBV5-5	TRBJ2-3	TRBD1	many	TGTGCCAGCAGCTTAGGACAGGGGGCAGATACGCAGTATTTT	CASSLGQGADTQYF
TRBV10-1	TRBJ2-2	TRBD1	-	TGCGCCAGCAGCAGGGGGCATGACACCGGGGAGCTGTTTTTT	CASSRGHDTGELFF
TRBV27	TRBJ2-1	-	-	TGTGCCAGCACCCTTTTAGGGGTCCAGAACAATGAGCAGTTCTTC	CASTLLGVQNNEQFF
TRBV19	TRBJ2-1	-	-	TGTGCCAGTAGTAGAAGCCCAATCTTGATCAATGAGCAGTTCTTC	CASSRSPILINEQFF
TRBV4-3	TRBJ2-1	-	-	TGCGCCAGCAGCCAAGAAGCCGCGAGCTCCTACAATGAGCAGTTCTTC	CASSQEAASSYNEQFF
TRBV7-6	TRBJ2-3	-	-	TGTGCCAGCAGCTTGTTGGACCGCGATACGCAGTATTTT	CASSLLDRDTQYF
TRBV28	TRBJ2-7	-	-	TGTGCCAGCAGCCAACAGGGCCGGCAGTACTTC	CASSQQGRQYF
TRBV29-1	TRBJ2-2	TRBD2	-	TGCAGCGTTAAGATTTCCTACTCTCCACTAGCGGGAATCACCGGGGAGCTGTTTTTT	CSVKISYSPLAGITGELFF
TRBV7-2	TRBJ2-3	-	-	TGTGCCAGCAGCCCCGCGGCGGGGCTCCGCACAGATACGCAGTATTTT	CASSPAAGLRTDTQYF
TRBV7-7	TRBJ2-5	TRBD2	once	TGTGCTAGCAGCTTCATACCAGTGATTCTAGCGGAGCAACAAGAGACCCAGTACTTC	CASSFIPVILAEQQETQYF
TRBV6-1	TRBJ1-2	-	-	TGTGCCAGCAGTGAAGTGACGGAAGTCTATGGCTACACCTTC	CASSEVTEVYGYTF
TRBV11-2	TRBJ1-1	-	-	TGTGCCAGCAGCTTAAGGGGGAGGAACACTGAAGCTTTCTTT	CASSLRGRNTEAFF
TRBV10-3	TRBJ2-3	-	-	TGTGCCACCCAAAGGAGGGAGCCTAGCACAGATACGCAGTATTTT	CATQRREPSTDTQYF